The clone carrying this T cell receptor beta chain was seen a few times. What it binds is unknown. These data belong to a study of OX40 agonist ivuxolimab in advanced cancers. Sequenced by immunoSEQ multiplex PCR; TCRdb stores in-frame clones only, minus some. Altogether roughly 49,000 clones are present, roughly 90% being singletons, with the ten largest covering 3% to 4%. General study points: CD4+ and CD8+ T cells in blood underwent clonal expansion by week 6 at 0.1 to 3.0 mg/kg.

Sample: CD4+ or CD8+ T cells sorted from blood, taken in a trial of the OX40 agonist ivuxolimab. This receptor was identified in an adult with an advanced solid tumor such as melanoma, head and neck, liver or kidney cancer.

CDR3 loop: CASSLGTGGSYNEQFF. In DNA form, the CDR3 reads TGTGCCAGCAGCTTGGGGACAGGGGGATCCTACAATGAGCAGTTCTTC. This chain joins TRBV5-6 and TRBJ2-1; 10 bases match TRBD1. V lost 0 bases, J lost 1 base, and 1 base stayed unmatched. There are 16 residues in the CDR3. Germline assignment: CDR1 SGHDT and CDR2 YYEEEE.